Detailed here is one T cell receptor (beta chain). A much larger clone differs by one base, so this may be a read error. This specimen comes from a study of molecular identifiers for immune sequencing clone quantification. Germline V lookup: CDR1 MNHEY, CDR2 SMNVEV (reference sequence). Deletions cut 6 bases from V and 1 base from J, with 13 bases between. CDR3 length: 14 amino acids. TCRdb re-analysed the PCR reads in MiXCR, keeping a single row per CDR3 protein. The table shows some 70,000 distinct CDR3 sequences, with over 15% occurring only once. The sequence came from a human donor in good health. Some libraries in this study had Jurkat cell RNA spiked in. The chain is built from TRBV27 and TRBJ2-7; D unresolved. Sequenced: naive CD8+ T cells from blood, with Jurkat cell RNA spiked in. Stated subset: FACS-sorted CD8+CD4-CCR7+CD45RA+ naive T cells. The chain's CDR3 is CASSDVLGSYEQYF. In nucleotides, the CDR3 is TGTGCCAGCAGCGACGTACTGGGGTCCTACGAGCAGTACTTC.